The 26 T cell receptor beta chains in this list originate from one sample, sequenced in a study of blood T cell repertoires in COVID-19. Clones were sequenced by immunoSEQ multiplex PCR, and TCRdb holds only the in-frame ones, with some missing. The data hold 100,000 or so clones, with 80% to 95% observed a single time. The sample consisted of peripheral blood. These receptors were taken from an older man with acute or convalescent COVID-19.

This chain connects TRBV7-9 to TRBJ2-3; tentative D call: TRBD2 (7 bases). Per the germline V gene, CDR1 is SEHNR and CDR2 is FQNEAQ (reference sequence). The CDR3 totals 15 residues. Trimming shortened V by 1 base and J by 5 bases, and 13 bases separated the two germline ends. The CDR3 nucleotides read TGTGCCAGCAGCTTAGGAGGGGGGGCCATAGATACGCAGTATTTT. Protein product: CASSLGGGAIDTQYF.

The chain uses TRBV19 and TRBJ2-1; 9 positions agree with TRBD1. This CDR3 spans 15 amino acids. Germline CDR1 reads LNHDA; CDR2 reads SQIVND (reference sequence). The trim removed 6 bases at V and 3 bases at J, leaving 6 bases unmatched. The CDR3 sequence is CASRNTGGYYNEQFF. The CDR3 DNA sequence: TGTGCCAGTAGGAACACAGGGGGCTACTACAATGAGCAGTTCTTC. The full variable domain, in which reference TRBV19 and TRBJ2-1 provide the parts outside the CDR3, is DGGITQSPKYLFRKEGQNVTLSCEQNLNHDAMYWYRQDPGQGLRLIYYSQIVNDFQKGDIAEGYSVSREKKESFPLTVTSAQKNPTAFYLCASRNTGGYYNEQFFGPGTRLTVL.

The chain recombines TRBV29-1 with TRBJ2-7; 10 bases match TRBD2. Trimming took 3 bases from V and 7 from J; bases not matched to a gene: 12. Germline lookup yields CDR1 SQVTM and CDR2 ANQGSEA. The CDR3 extends over 15 amino acids. The CDR3: CSVDGAGGQSGEQYF. The CDR3 DNA is TGCAGCGTTGATGGAGCGGGAGGGCAATCGGGGGAGCAGTACTTC.

V and J are TRBV12-3 or TRBV12-4 and TRBJ2-3; the D is unclear. The CDR3 has 12 amino acids. The V and J ends lost 5 bases and 2 bases respectively, with 5 bases between them. CDR3 residues: CASSNLTDTQYF. The DNA for the CDR3 is TGTGCCAGCAGTAATCTCACAGATACGCAGTATTTT.

This CDR3 reads CSARETWYGYTF. Written as DNA, the CDR3 is TGCAGCGCCCGGGAAACTTGGTATGGCTACACCTTC. The V call is TRBV29-1, the J call TRBJ1-2; no firm D call. V lost 7 bases and J lost 5, with 14 bases in between. The CDR3 runs 12 residues. Germline lookup yields CDR1 SQVTM and CDR2 ANQGSEA.

The chain recombines TRBV18 with TRBJ2-6; D call uncertain. From germline, CDR1 is KGHSH and CDR2 LQKENI. The V gene lost 4 bases and the J gene lost 0 bases, with 10 bases spanning the gap. The CDR3 runs to 16 residues. CDR3 sequence reads: CASSQLVSSGANVLTF. CDR3 coding DNA: TGTGCCAGCTCACAACTCGTAAGCTCTGGGGCCAACGTCCTGACTTTC.

This rearrangement joins TRBV6-5 to TRBJ1-1; a weak D match, TRBD1 (6 bases). This CDR3 comprises 14 residues. Germline loops: CDR1 MNHEY, CDR2 SVGAGI. The V gene lost 4 bases and the J gene lost 6 bases, with 15 bases spanning the gap. DNA of the CDR3: TGTGCCAGCAGTTCAACAGGGCTAGGCGCTGAAGCTTTCTTT. Translated: CASSSTGLGAEAFF.

The chain carries TRBV4-3 and TRBJ1-2; 8 bases fit TRBD1. Germline lookup yields CDR1 LGHNA and CDR2 YSLEER. This CDR3 comprises 15 residues. Unmatched junction bases numbered 5, after V lost 0 bases and J lost 5 bases. In nucleotides, the CDR3 is TGCGCCAGCAGCCAAGACGCAGGGGGCCTATATGGCTACACCTTC. This encodes CASSQDAGGLYGYTF.

V usage is TRBV7-3 and J usage is TRBJ2-1; TRBD1 is a possible D gene (5 bases). Looked up from germline, CDR1 is SGHTA and CDR2 is FQGTGA. Between the trimmed V and J ends, which lost 1 base and 10 bases, there was a span of 11 bases. CDR3 length equals 13 residues. The DNA for the CDR3 is TGTGCCAGCAGCTTAAACGTGGGGCAGGAGCAGTTCTTC. Translating gives CASSLNVGQEQFF.

This clone appeared a few times. The chain has TRBV7-8 and TRBJ1-2, with D perhaps TRBD1 (6 bases). V was trimmed by 6 bases and J by 4 bases, leaving 21 bases between them. The CDR3 has 16 residues. The germline V gene has CDR1 SGHVS and CDR2 FQNEAQ. Here the CDR3 DNA reads TGTGCCAGCAGAAGGGGACAAAGTGGAAGTGGCTATGGCTACACCTTC. Translation: CASRRGQSGSGYGYTF.

This chain joins TRBV19 and TRBJ1-1; 8 nucleotides match TRBD1. Germline CDR1 LNHDA, CDR2 SQIVND (reference sequence). The CDR3 is 14 amino acids. V lost 5 bases and J lost 2; bases outside the gene matches: 4. The CDR3 nucleotides are TGTGCCAGTAGTGCCGGACAGGGTAACACTGAAGCTTTCTTT. Encoded protein: CASSAGQGNTEAFF.

This sequence joins TRBV11-2 and TRBJ1-1; TRBD1 matches 7 bases. CDR1 is SGHAT, CDR2 FQNNGV, per germline. The CDR3 loop spans 17 amino acids. Unmatched junction bases numbered 8, after V lost 0 bases and J lost 1 base. CDR3 coding DNA: TGTGCCAGCAGCTTAGATGACAGGGAAGGAGGGAACACTGAAGCTTTCTTT. Protein sequence: CASSLDDREGGNTEAFF.

This chain connects TRBV19 to TRBJ1-3; 7 nucleotides agree with TRBD1. The CDR3 has 15 amino acids. Germline V lookup: CDR1 LNHDA, CDR2 SQIVND (reference sequence). The V and J ends lost 3 bases and 7 bases, in that order; junction bases with no gene match: 9. CDR3 nucleotide sequence: TGTGCCAGTAGTATCCAGAACAGGGGATGGAACACCATATATTTT. It yields the protein CASSIQNRGWNTIYF.

CDR3 residues: CASREGGNSPLHF. The CDR3 DNA is TGTGCCAGCAGAGAGGGGGGGAATTCACCCCTCCACTTT. The chain carries TRBV3-1 (or the pseudogene TRBV3-2) and TRBJ1-6; maybe TRBD1 (6 bases). The ends were cut back, 6 bases at V and 7 bases at J, with 10 bases in the middle. Germline CDR1 and CDR2: LGHDT and YNNKEL (reference sequence). The CDR3 contains 13 residues.

This chain uses TRBV18 with TRBJ1-3; D remains unclear. The germline V and J ends were trimmed by 2 bases and 1 base, with 6 bases remaining between them. Germline V gene sequence: CDR1 KGHSH, CDR2 LQKENI. The CDR3 length is 14 residues. CDR3: CASSPVESGNTIYF. The DNA of the CDR3 is TGTGCCAGCTCACCAGTCGAGTCTGGAAACACCATATATTTT.

The genes are TRBV19 and TRBJ1-2; 8 bases match TRBD1. Germline V gives CDR1 LNHDA, CDR2 SQIVND (reference sequence). V was clipped by 8 bases and J by 7 bases; unmatched bases: 9. This CDR3 region has 13 residues. The DNA of the CDR3 is TGTGCCAGTGGACAGGGCATCTTTCTTGGCTACACCTTC. Translation gives CASGQGIFLGYTF.

CDR3 sequence (DNA): TGTGCCAGCAGCCCAGGGATTACCTATGGCTACACCTTC. This sequence encodes CASSPGITYGYTF. The rearrangement links TRBV11-2 to TRBJ1-2; TRBD1 might be the D (5 bases). Trimming shortened V by 5 bases and J by 4 bases, and 11 bases separated the two germline ends. This CDR3 has 13 residues. In germline, CDR1 is SGHAT, CDR2 FQNNGV.

V usage is TRBV28 and J usage is TRBJ1-3, with a weak D call TRBD1 (6 bases). Trimming left V 3 bases short and J 9 bases short, with 15 bases between. In germline, CDR1 is MDHEN, CDR2 SYDVKM. The CDR3 has 14 residues. The DNA of the CDR3 is TGTGCCAGCAGTTTGGCCCAGGGGTCCGGCACCATATATTTT. Its translation is CASSLAQGSGTIYF.

Only one count was recorded for this clone. The chain recombines TRBV11-3 with TRBJ2-1; weak D call: TRBD2 (5 bases). With 1 base removed from V and 7 bases from J, the gap between germline ends came to 5 bases. From germline, CDR1 is SGHNT and CDR2 YENEEA. The CDR3 runs to 12 residues. CDR3 nucleotides: TGTGCCAGCAGCTTAGGGAGGAATGAGCAGTTCTTC. Protein product: CASSLGRNEQFF.

The CDR3 bases are TGTGCCAGCAGTTACCGGCAGGATGAAATTTATGGCTACACCTTC. This codes for CASSYRQDEIYGYTF. V gene TRBV6-2 or TRBV6-3 combines with J gene TRBJ1-2, with D unresolved. Trimming cost V 2 bases and J 5 bases, with 15 bases left between them. Germline CDR1 is MNHEY and CDR2 is SVGEGT. The CDR3 is made up of 15 amino acids.

The chain is built from TRBV2 and TRBJ1-5; the match to TRBD1 covers 11 bases. The ends lost 5 bases at V and 4 bases at J; junction bases unmatched: 4. This CDR3 is 15 amino acids long. Germline-derived CDR1 and CDR2 are SNHLY and FYNNEI. The CDR3 DNA follows: TGTGCCAGCAGTCCCGGGACAGGGGGGAATCAGCCCCAGCATTTT. Translated, it gives CASSPGTGGNQPQHF.

The V call is TRBV5-6, the J call TRBJ1-1, with D possibly TRBD1 on 5 matching bases. This CDR3 is 13 amino acids long. Per the germline V gene, CDR1 is SGHDT and CDR2 is YYEEEE. V lost 4 bases, J lost 0 bases, and 7 bases lay in between. Written as DNA, the CDR3 is TGTGCCAGCAGCGCGACAGTGAACACTGAAGCTTTCTTT. Translated: CASSATVNTEAFF. The whole variable domain, remainder taken from reference TRBV5-6 and TRBJ1-1, is DAGVTQSPTHLIKTRGQQVTLRCSPKSGHDTVSWYQQALGQGPQFIFQYYEEEERQRGNFPDRFSGHQFPNYSSELNVNALLLGDSALYLCASSATVNTEAFFGQGTRLTVV.

The chain joins TRBV28 to TRBJ1-1, with a possible D match to TRBD1 (6 bases). V was clipped by 3 bases and J by 4 bases, with 12 bases between them. Germline assignment: CDR1 MDHEN and CDR2 SYDVKM. The CDR3 is 14 amino acids. The CDR3 sequence is CASSLSQGLTEAFF. The DNA for the CDR3 is TGTGCCAGCAGTTTGTCTCAGGGGCTCACTGAAGCTTTCTTT.

The J gene is TRBJ2-7, the V gene TRBV28; 7 bases agree with TRBD2. Germline lookup yields CDR1 MDHEN and CDR2 SYDVKM. This CDR3 comprises 15 residues. Unmatched junction bases numbered 6, after V lost 2 bases and J lost 2 bases. CDR3 sequence reads: CASSLAPGLTYEQYF. The CDR3 bases are TGTGCCAGCAGTTTAGCCCCGGGACTAACCTACGAGCAGTACTTC.

V and J are TRBV2 and TRBJ1-2; TRBD1 might be the D (6 bases). This CDR3 is built from 14 residues. Germline CDR1 SNHLY, CDR2 FYNNEI. V dropped 6 bases and J dropped 2 bases, with 13 bases sitting between them. Here the CDR3 DNA reads TGTGCCAGCAGGGGGGGGGCCGTCAACTATGGCTACACCTTC. This gives the protein CASRGGAVNYGYTF.

The rearrangement links TRBV6-6 to TRBJ1-1; D possibly corresponds to TRBD1 (6 bases). The CDR3 runs 13 residues. Trimming took 6 bases from V and 1 from J, leaving 9 bases between them. Germline values: CDR1 MNHNY, CDR2 SVGAGI (reference sequence). The CDR3 here is CASRFRGNTEAFF. CDR3 DNA: TGTGCCAGCAGATTCAGGGGGAACACTGAAGCTTTCTTT.